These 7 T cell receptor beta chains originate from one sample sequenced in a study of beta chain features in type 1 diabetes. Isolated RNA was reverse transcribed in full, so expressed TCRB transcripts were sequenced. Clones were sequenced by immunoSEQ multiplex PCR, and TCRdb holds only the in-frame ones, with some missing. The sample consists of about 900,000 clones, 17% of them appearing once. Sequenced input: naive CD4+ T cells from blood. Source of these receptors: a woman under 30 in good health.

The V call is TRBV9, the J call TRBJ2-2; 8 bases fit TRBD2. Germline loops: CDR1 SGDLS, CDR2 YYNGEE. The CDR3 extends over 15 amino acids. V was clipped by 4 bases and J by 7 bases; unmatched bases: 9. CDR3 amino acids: CASSSTREVIGELFF. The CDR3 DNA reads TGTGCCAGCAGCTCAACGCGGGAGGTGATCGGGGAGCTGTTTTTT.

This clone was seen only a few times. CDR3 sequence: CASSYQETQYF. The CDR3 DNA follows: TGCGCCAGCAGCTACCAAGAGACCCAGTACTTC. The chain couples TRBV5-1 to TRBJ2-5; D is undetermined. The CDR3 spans 11 residues. CDR1 and CDR2 (germline): SGHRS, YFSETQ. V dropped 3 bases and J dropped 0 bases, with 0 bases sitting between them. Looking up the rest from reference TRBV5-1 and TRBJ2-5 gives the full variable domain: KAGVTQTPRYLIKTRGQQVTLSCSPISGHRSVSWYQQTPGQGLQFLFEYFSETQRNKGNFPGRFSGRQFSNSRSEMNVSTLELGDSALYLCASSYQETQYFGPGTRLLVL.

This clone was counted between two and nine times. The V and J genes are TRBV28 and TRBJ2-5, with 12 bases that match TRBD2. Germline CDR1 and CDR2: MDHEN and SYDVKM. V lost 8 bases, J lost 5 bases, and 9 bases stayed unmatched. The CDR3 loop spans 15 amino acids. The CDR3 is CASLLAGGREETQYF. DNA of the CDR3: TGTGCCAGCCTTCTAGCGGGAGGGCGGGAGGAGACCCAGTACTTC.

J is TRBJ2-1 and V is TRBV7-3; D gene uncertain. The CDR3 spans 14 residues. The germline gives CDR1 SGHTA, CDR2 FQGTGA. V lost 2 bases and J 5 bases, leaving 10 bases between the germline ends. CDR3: CASSLSGAHNEQFF. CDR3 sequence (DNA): TGTGCCAGCAGCTTATCTGGCGCACACAATGAGCAGTTCTTC. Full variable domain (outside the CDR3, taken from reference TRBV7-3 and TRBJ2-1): GAGVSQTPSNKVTEKGKYVELRCDPISGHTALYWYRQSLGQGPEFLIYFQGTGAADDSGLPNDRFFAVRPEGSVSTLKIQRTERGDSAVYLCASSLSGAHNEQFFGPGTRLTVL.

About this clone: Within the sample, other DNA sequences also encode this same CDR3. In nucleotides, the CDR3 is TGCGCCAGCAGCTCGGGGACTAGCGGCTACAATGAGCAGTTCTTC. This translates into CASSSGTSGYNEQFF. This chain connects TRBV5-1 to TRBJ2-1; 11 bases line up with TRBD2. This CDR3 spans 15 amino acids. Per the germline V gene, CDR1 is SGHRS and CDR2 is YFSETQ. The V gene end was trimmed by 3 bases and the J gene end by 3 bases; junction bases not matched to a gene: 2.

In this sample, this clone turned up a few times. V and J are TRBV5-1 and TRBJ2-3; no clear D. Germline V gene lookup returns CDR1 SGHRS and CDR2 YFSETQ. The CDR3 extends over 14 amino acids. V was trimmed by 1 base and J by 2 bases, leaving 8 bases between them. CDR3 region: CASSLLQNTDTQYF. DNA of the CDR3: TGCGCCAGCAGCTTGCTCCAGAACACAGATACGCAGTATTTT.

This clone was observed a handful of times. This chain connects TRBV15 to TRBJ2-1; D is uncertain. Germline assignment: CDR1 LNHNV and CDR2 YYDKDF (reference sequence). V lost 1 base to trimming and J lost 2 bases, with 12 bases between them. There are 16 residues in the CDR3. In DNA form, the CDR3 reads TGTGCCACCAGCAGAGGACATACCGCTACCTACAATGAGCAGTTCTTC. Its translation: CATSRGHTATYNEQFF.